What follows describes a single T cell receptor beta chain. The data originate from a study of blood T cell repertoires in COVID-19. Study information: Samples of COVID-19 (acute and convalescent) were obtained from the United States, Italy and Spain. T cells, B-cell-depleted T cells, or PBMCs provided the cDNA or gDNA that served as material.

Germline CDR1 and CDR2: LNHDA and SQIVND (reference sequence). The CDR3 is made up of 13 amino acids. V dropped 7 bases and J dropped 2 bases, with 9 bases sitting between them. Original processing methods: It was from reference gene primer amplification that nucleated cell counts were estimated. Assay used: immunoSEQ multiplex PCR; TCRdb lists only in-frame clones, some missing. The V and J calls and clone size come from that table; D and trimming were worked out from the DNA. The table records about 97,000 clones, 80% to 95% of them present only once. Sequences were obtained from peripheral blood. The gene calls are TRBV19 and TRBJ2-1; a possible D gene is TRBD1 (5 bases). This TCR was sampled from a man aged 45-65 years with active COVID-19. CDR3 loop: CASKTDTYNEQFF. As DNA, the CDR3 is TGTGCCAGTAAGACAGATACCTACAATGAGCAGTTCTTC.